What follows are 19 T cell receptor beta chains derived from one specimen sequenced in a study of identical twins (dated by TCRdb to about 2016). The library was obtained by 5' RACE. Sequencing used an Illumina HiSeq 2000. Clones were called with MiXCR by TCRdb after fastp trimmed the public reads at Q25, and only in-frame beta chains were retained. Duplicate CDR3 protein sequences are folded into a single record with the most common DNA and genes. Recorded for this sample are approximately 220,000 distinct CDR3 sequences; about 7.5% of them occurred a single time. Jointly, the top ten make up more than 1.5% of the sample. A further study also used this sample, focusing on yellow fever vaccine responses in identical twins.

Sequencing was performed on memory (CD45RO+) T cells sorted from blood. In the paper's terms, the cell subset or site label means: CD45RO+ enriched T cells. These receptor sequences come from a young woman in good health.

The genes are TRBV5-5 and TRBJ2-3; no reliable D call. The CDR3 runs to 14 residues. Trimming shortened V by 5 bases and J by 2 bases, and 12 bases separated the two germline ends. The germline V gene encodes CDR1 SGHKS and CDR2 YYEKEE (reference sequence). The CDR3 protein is CASSLVQVTDTQYF. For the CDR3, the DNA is TGTGCCAGCAGTCTGGTCCAGGTCACAGATACGCAGTATTTT.

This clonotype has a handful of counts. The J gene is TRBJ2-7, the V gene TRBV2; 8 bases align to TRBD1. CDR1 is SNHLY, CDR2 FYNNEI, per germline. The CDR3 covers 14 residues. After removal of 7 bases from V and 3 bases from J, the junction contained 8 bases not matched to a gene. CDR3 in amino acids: CASIPGQVVYEQYF. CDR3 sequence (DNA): TGTGCCAGCATTCCGGGACAGGTGGTCTACGAGCAGTACTTC.

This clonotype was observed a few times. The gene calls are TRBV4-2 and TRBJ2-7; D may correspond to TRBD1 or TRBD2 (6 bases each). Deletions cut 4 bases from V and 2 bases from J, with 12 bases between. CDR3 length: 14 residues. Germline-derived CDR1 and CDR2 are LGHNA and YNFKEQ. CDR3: CASSRGADAYEQYF. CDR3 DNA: TGTGCCAGCAGCCGGGGGGCTGACGCCTACGAGCAGTACTTC.

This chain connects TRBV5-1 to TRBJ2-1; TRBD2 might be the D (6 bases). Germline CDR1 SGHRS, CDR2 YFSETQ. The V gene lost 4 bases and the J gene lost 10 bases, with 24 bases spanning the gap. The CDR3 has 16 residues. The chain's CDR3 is CASSPSGLVRGGEQFF. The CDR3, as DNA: TGCGCCAGCAGCCCCTCGGGACTCGTCCGCGGTGGAGAGCAGTTCTTC.

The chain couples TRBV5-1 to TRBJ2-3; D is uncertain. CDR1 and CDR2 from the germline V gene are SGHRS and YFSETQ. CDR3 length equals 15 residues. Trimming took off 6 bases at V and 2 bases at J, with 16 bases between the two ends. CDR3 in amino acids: CASKRQASPTDTQYF. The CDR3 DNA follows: TGCGCCAGCAAACGTCAGGCGTCCCCCACAGATACGCAGTATTTT.

CDR3 loop: CSARDWGHQGDLYEQYF. The CDR3, as DNA: TGCAGTGCTAGAGATTGGGGTCATCAGGGCGACCTCTACGAGCAGTACTTC. The rearrangement uses TRBV20-1 and TRBJ2-7; perhaps TRBD1 as D (5 bases). Germline V gene data show CDR1 as DFQATT and CDR2 as SNEGSKA (reference sequence). Between the trimmed V and J ends, which lost 0 bases and 3 bases, there was a span of 21 bases. This CDR3 has 17 amino acids.

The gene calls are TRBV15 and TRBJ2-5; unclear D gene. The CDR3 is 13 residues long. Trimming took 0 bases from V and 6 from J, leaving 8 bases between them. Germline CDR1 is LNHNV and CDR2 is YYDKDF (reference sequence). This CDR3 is CATSRDQKKTQYF. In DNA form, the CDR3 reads TGTGCCACCAGCAGAGATCAAAAAAAGACCCAGTACTTC.

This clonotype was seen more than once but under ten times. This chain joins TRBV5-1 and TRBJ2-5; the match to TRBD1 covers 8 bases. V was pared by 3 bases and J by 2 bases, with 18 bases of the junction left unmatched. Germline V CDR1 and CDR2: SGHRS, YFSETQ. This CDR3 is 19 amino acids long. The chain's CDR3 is CASSSIVGQGQTQQETQYF. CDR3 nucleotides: TGCGCCAGCAGCTCGATTGTAGGACAGGGCCAGACGCAACAAGAGACCCAGTACTTC.

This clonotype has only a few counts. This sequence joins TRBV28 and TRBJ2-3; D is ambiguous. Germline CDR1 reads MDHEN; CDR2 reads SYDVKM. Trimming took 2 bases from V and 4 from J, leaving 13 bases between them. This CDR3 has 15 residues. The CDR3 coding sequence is TGTGCCAGCAGTTTAGGCCAACGTTCGGCAGATACGCAGTATTTT. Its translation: CASSLGQRSADTQYF. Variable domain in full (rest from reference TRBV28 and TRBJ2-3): DVKVTQSSRYLVKRTGEKVFLECVQDMDHENMFWYRQDPGLGLRLIYFSYDVKMKEKGDIPEGYSVSREKKERFSLILESASTNQTSMYLCASSLGQRSADTQYFGPGTRLTVL.

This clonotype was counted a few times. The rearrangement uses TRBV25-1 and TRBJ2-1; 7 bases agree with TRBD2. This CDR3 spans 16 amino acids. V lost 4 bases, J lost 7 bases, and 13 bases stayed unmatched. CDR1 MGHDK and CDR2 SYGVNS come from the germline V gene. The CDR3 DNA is TGTGCCAGCAGTGGCTCGTATGGAGCGGGGAGGAATGAGCAGTTCTTC. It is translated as CASSGSYGAGRNEQFF.

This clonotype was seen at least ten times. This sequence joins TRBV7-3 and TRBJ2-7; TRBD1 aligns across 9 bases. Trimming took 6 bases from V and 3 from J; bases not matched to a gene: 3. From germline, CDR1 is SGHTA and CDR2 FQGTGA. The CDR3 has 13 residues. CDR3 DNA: TGTGCCAGCAGTCTGACAGGGGGCTACGAGCAGTACTTC. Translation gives CASSLTGGYEQYF.

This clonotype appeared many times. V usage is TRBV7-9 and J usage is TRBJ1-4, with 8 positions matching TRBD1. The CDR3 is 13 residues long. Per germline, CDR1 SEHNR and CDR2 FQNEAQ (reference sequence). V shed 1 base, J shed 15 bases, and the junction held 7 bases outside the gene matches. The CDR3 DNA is TGTGCCAGCAGCTTAGTGTCGACAGGGGATTTGTTTTTT. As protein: CASSLVSTGDLFF.

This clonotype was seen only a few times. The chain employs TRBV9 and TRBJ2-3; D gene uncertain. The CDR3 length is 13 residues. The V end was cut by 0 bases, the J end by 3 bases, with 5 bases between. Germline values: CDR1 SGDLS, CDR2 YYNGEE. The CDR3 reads CASSVVLTDTQYF. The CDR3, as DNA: TGTGCCAGCAGCGTAGTTCTGACAGATACGCAGTATTTT.

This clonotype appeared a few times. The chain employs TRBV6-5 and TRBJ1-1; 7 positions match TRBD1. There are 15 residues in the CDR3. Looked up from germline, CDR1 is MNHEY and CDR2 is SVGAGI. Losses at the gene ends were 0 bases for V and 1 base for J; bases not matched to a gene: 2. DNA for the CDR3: TGTGCCAGCAGTTACTCGGGACAGCAGAACACTGAAGCTTTCTTT. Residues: CASSYSGQQNTEAFF.

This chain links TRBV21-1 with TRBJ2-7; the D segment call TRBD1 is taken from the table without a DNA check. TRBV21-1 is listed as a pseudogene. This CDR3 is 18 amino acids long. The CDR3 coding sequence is TGTGCCAGCAGCACATACCCCGGACGGATTCGAAGCTCCTACGAGCAGTACTTC. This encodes CASSTYPGRIRSSYEQYF.

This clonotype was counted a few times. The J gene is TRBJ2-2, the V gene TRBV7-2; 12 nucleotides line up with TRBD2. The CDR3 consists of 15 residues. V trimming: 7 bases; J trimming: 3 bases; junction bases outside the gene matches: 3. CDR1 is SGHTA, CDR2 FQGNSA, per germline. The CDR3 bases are TGTGCCAGCAATCGACTAGCGGGAGACACCGGGGAGCTGTTTTTT. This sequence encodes CASNRLAGDTGELFF.

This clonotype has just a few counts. Here the CDR3 reads CASTGGDTGELFF. The CDR3 region has the DNA TGTGCCAGCACGGGCGGGGACACCGGGGAGCTGTTTTTT. V is TRBV6-1 and J is TRBJ2-2, with D maybe TRBD2 (6 bases). Germline CDR1 reads MNHNS; CDR2 reads SASEGT. The CDR3 has 13 residues. V dropped 7 bases and J dropped 3 bases, with 9 bases sitting between them.

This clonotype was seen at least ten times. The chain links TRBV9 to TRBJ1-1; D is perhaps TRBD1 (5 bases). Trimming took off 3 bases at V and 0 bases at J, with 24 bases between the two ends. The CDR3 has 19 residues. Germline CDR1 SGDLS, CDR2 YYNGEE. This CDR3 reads CASSARAQEGKSMNTEAFF. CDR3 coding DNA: TGTGCCAGCAGCGCCAGGGCCCAAGAAGGAAAATCGATGAACACTGAAGCTTTCTTT.

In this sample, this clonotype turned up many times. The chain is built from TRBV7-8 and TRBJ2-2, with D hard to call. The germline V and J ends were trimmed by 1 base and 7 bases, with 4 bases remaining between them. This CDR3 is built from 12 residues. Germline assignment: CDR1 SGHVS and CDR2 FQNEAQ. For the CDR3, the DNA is TGTGCCAGCAGCTTAGGGATCGGGGAGCTGTTTTTT. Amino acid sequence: CASSLGIGELFF.